The rows below give T cell receptor beta chains drawn from one sample of a study of blood T cell repertoires in COVID-19. Using immunoSEQ multiplex PCR, the repertoire was profiled, and TCRdb retains in-frame clones only, with some absent. Altogether more than 200,000 clones are present, about 85% being singletons, with the ten largest covering more than 1.5%. Sequenced material: peripheral blood. The receptor set was obtained from a man between 65 and 85 years old with acute or convalescent COVID-19. Both conserved end residues are part of each CDR3. The D gene is left open where the match is weak. Rows give clone size only sometimes, using once, few, many, or a class for an expanded clone.

abundance	d_gene	v_gene	j_gene	CDR3aa	CDR3nt
NA	NA	TRBV10-3	TRBJ1-3	CAISGRGLSSGNTIYF	TGTGCCATCAGTGGTAGGGGCCTAAGCTCTGGAAACACCATATATTTT
NA	TRBD1	TRBV29-1	TRBJ1-5	CSVGDRVSQPQHF	TGCAGCGTTGGGGACAGGGTTTCTCAGCCCCAGCATTTT
NA	NA	TRBV18	TRBJ2-1	CASSPPQSGEQFF	TGTGCCAGCTCACCACCGCAGTCGGGTGAGCAGTTCTTC
NA	TRBD2	TRBV6-5	TRBJ2-1	CASRETSGPNEQFF	TGTGCCAGCAGAGAGACTAGCGGGCCGAATGAGCAGTTCTTC
NA	NA	TRBV4-1	TRBJ1-2	CASSQVILGGRGYTF	TGCGCCAGCAGCCAAGTGATCCTCGGGGGGCGAGGCTACACCTTC
NA	NA	TRBV7-9	TRBJ2-7	CASSLRGPYEQYF	TGTGCCAGCAGCTTGCGTGGGCCCTACGAGCAGTACTTC
NA	TRBD1	TRBV28	TRBJ1-4	CAISQDRGREKLFF	TGTGCCATTTCCCAGGACAGGGGGCGCGAAAAACTGTTTTTT
NA	TRBD2	TRBV30	TRBJ2-3	CAGGLAGLTDTQYF	TGTGCCGGGGGGCTAGCGGGGCTCACAGATACGCAGTATTTT
NA	NA	TRBV7-9	TRBJ2-7	CASSLGEGGLRDKYEQYF	TGTGCCAGCAGCTTAGGTGAGGGTGGATTACGGGACAAATACGAGCAGTACTTC
NA	NA	TRBV18	TRBJ1-3	CASSQYEESTGNTIYF	TGTGCCAGCTCACAGTATGAGGAGTCGACTGGAAACACCATATATTTT
NA	NA	TRBV27	TRBJ1-2	CASSLSLGGLIYGYTF	TGTGCCAGCAGTTTGAGTTTGGGGGGACTAATCTATGGCTACACCTTC
NA	NA	TRBV18	TRBJ2-6	CASSQSSGANVLTF	TGTGCCAGCTCACAGAGCTCTGGGGCCAACGTCCTGACTTTC
NA	TRBD2	TRBV5-4	TRBJ2-1	CASSLGLASDNEQFF	TGTGCCAGCAGTTTGGGACTAGCCAGTGACAATGAGCAGTTCTTC
NA	NA	TRBV5-1	TRBJ2-1	CASSSPQGWGEQFF	TGCGCCAGCAGCTCCCCCCAGGGATGGGGTGAGCAGTTCTTC
NA	NA	TRBV12-3/TRBV12-4	TRBJ1-4	CASFEATNEKLFF	TGTGCCAGCTTTGAGGCAACTAATGAAAAACTGTTTTTT
NA	NA	TRBV20-1	TRBJ2-7	CSAHNYEQYF	TGCAGTGCCCACAACTACGAGCAGTACTTC
NA	NA	TRBV19	TRBJ1-5	CASSPPPAGGVDQPQHF	TGTGCCAGTAGTCCCCCCCCGGCGGGGGGAGTCGATCAGCCCCAGCATTTT
NA	NA	TRBV13	TRBJ1-1	CASSLEGQNTEAFF	TGTGCCAGCAGCTTAGAGGGACAGAACACTGAAGCTTTCTTT
once	NA	TRBV7-2	TRBJ1-3	CASSLDPGSGNTIYF	TGTGCCAGCAGCTTAGATCCAGGCTCTGGAAACACCATATATTTT
NA	NA	TRBV28	TRBJ2-5	CASSSHGSGGQETQYF	TGTGCCAGCAGTTCGCACGGGTCAGGAGGGCAAGAGACCCAGTACTTC
NA	NA	TRBV7-8	TRBJ1-2	CASSLSSLVGGNGYTF	TGTGCCAGCAGCTTATCCTCCCTGGTGGGGGGAAATGGCTACACCTTC
NA	TRBD2	TRBV10-3	TRBJ2-1	CAISESGLAGGKYNEQFF	TGTGCCATCAGTGAGTCCGGACTAGCGGGAGGCAAGTACAATGAGCAGTTCTTC
once	TRBD2	TRBV5-1	TRBJ2-5	CASSRRLAGGEETQYF	TGCGCCAGCAGCCGTAGACTAGCGGGAGGGGAAGAGACCCAGTACTTC
NA	TRBD1	TRBV28	TRBJ1-4	CASRNPGQPTNEKLFF	TGTGCCAGCAGGAATCCGGGACAGCCAACTAATGAAAAACTGTTTTTT
NA	TRBD1	TRBV3-1/TRBV3-2	TRBJ1-2	CASSHGTGKRYGYTF	TGTGCCAGCAGCCATGGGACAGGGAAAAGATATGGCTACACCTTC
NA	TRBD1	TRBV7-9	TRBJ2-7	CASSPLPGQGSYEQYF	TGTGCCAGCAGCCCCCTTCCGGGACAGGGGTCCTACGAGCAGTACTTC
NA	TRBD1	TRBV5-1	TRBJ2-5	CASRLGTGEETQYF	TGCGCCAGCAGGTTGGGGACAGGGGAAGAGACCCAGTACTTC
NA	TRBD2	TRBV18	TRBJ2-5	CASSPLAGNRETQYF	TGTGCCAGCTCACCTTTAGCGGGAAATCGGGAGACCCAGTACTTC
NA	TRBD1	TRBV19	TRBJ2-1	CASSMLDRGNEQFF	TGTGCCAGTAGTATGCTGGACAGGGGCAATGAGCAGTTCTTC
NA	TRBD1	TRBV19	TRBJ1-5	CASSIRPTGEVGNQPQHF	TGTGCCAGTAGTATCCGCCCAACAGGGGAGGTTGGCAATCAGCCCCAGCATTTT
NA	NA	TRBV29-1	TRBJ2-7	CSVRIRQDYEQYF	TGCAGCGTAAGGATCAGACAGGACTACGAGCAGTACTTC
NA	NA	TRBV6-5	TRBJ1-2	CASRIRTRDGYTF	TGTGCCAGCAGGATCAGGACAAGGGATGGCTACACCTTC
NA	NA	TRBV4-1	TRBJ2-6	CASSQSLSSGANVLTF	TGCGCCAGCAGCCAGAGTCTTAGCTCTGGGGCCAACGTCCTGACTTTC
NA	NA	TRBV9	TRBJ1-2	CASSLRQTNYGYTF	TGTGCCAGCAGCCTTAGACAGACAAACTATGGCTACACCTTC
once	TRBD1	TRBV4-1	TRBJ1-5	CASSFDRAQPQHF	TGCGCCAGCAGTTTTGACAGGGCTCAGCCCCAGCATTTT
NA	TRBD1	TRBV6-2/TRBV6-3	TRBJ2-2	CASSYGTGITGELFF	TGTGCCAGCAGTTACGGGACAGGGATCACCGGGGAGCTGTTTTTT
NA	NA	TRBV27	TRBJ1-2	CASRGGGQGYGYTF	TGTGCCAGCAGGGGCGGGGGCCAGGGCTATGGCTACACCTTC
once	NA	TRBV12-3/TRBV12-4	TRBJ1-1	CASSLGENTEAFF	TGTGCCAGCAGCTTGGGAGAAAACACTGAAGCTTTCTTT
NA	TRBD1	TRBV19	TRBJ2-7	CASSIFPGQGYEQYF	TGTGCCAGTAGTATATTCCCGGGACAGGGATACGAGCAGTACTTC
NA	NA	TRBV5-4	TRBJ2-7	CASSLSGGREQYF	TGTGCCAGCAGCCTCTCCGGGGGAAGGGAGCAGTACTTC
NA	NA	TRBV7-9	TRBJ2-7	CASSTGTGVLEQYF	TGTGCCAGCAGCACCGGGACTGGGGTGTTAGAGCAGTACTTC
NA	TRBD1	TRBV5-1	TRBJ2-2	CASSLPEILGTGGHGELFF	TGCGCCAGCAGCTTGCCTGAAATTCTGGGGACAGGGGGCCACGGGGAGCTGTTTTTT
NA	NA	TRBV9	TRBJ2-3	CASSGQLKDPTHTQYF	TGTGCCAGCAGCGGACAGTTAAAGGACCCGACACATACGCAGTATTTT
NA	TRBD2	TRBV6-5	TRBJ2-3	CASSGTSGTTDTQYF	TGTGCCAGCAGCGGGACTAGCGGTACCACAGATACGCAGTATTTT
NA	TRBD1	TRBV30	TRBJ1-4	CAWRLRGRGTNEKLFF	TGTGCCTGGAGGTTAAGGGGGCGCGGAACTAATGAAAAACTGTTTTTT
NA	NA	TRBV18	TRBJ2-3	CASSPFLRGQDTQYF	TGTGCCAGCTCACCATTCCTGCGAGGCCAAGATACGCAGTATTTT
NA	NA	TRBV28	TRBJ2-1	CASSPGTYDSNEQFF	TGTGCCAGCAGTCCAGGGACATACGACTCCAATGAGCAGTTCTTC
NA	NA	TRBV4-1	TRBJ1-1	CASSRDSGNTEAFF	TGCGCCAGCAGCCGTGACAGTGGGAACACTGAAGCTTTCTTT
NA	NA	TRBV29-1	TRBJ2-5	CSVMTGPETQYF	TGCAGCGTGATGACAGGCCCAGAGACCCAGTACTTC
many	NA	TRBV7-9	TRBJ1-2	CASSNGAIPNYGYTF	TGTGCCAGCAGCAATGGAGCTATTCCTAACTATGGCTACACCTTC
medium-sized	TRBD2	TRBV24-1	TRBJ2-1	CATSQTRGLADSYNEQFF	TGTGCCACCAGTCAAACAAGGGGACTAGCGGACTCCTACAATGAGCAGTTCTTC
NA	NA	TRBV6-5	TRBJ1-1	CASSYFSGRAEAFF	TGTGCCAGCAGTTACTTTTCGGGGAGAGCTGAAGCTTTCTTT
once	NA	TRBV9	TRBJ1-2	CASSPTDTHGYTF	TGTGCCAGCAGCCCCACAGATACTCATGGCTACACCTTC
NA	NA	TRBV11-3	TRBJ2-1	CASSLEASPYNEQFF	TGTGCCAGCAGCTTAGAGGCTAGCCCCTACAATGAGCAGTTCTTC